In this sample, the clone carrying this TCR beta chain turned up a few times. Its antigen remains unknown. Mouse gene names apply. The sequenced fragment ends 4 residues before the CDR3 boundary, so the rest is inferred from the germline J gene. This sample was taken from a study of CD8+ T cells in alopecia areata. Study outcomes and limitations: It was lesional scalp, especially alopecia totalis/universalis, that showed higher clonality than normal scalp.

This CDR3 region has 13 residues. Germline assignment: CDR1 NSHNY and CDR2 SYGAGN. Extracted RNA was reverse transcribed into cDNA, the sequencing template. The table came from immunoSEQ multiplex PCR; TCRdb's copy has only in-frame clones and leaves some out. This sample carries approximately 110,000 clones, none of them present only once. The sequence came from a C3H/HeJ mouse with alopecia areata. Mouse MHC haplotype: H2-k. The sample taken for sequencing was lesional skin. The rearrangement uses TRBV13-1 and TRBJ2-7, with 8 bases that match TRBD2. Here the CDR3 reads CASRELGAHEQYF. The sequenced part of the CDR3 DNA is TGTGCCAGCAGGGAACTGGGGGCCCAT.